These 5 T cell receptor beta chains share one sample of origin, sequenced in a study of response to subunit inactivated influenza vaccine. One entry per CDR3 protein results from TCRdb running MiXCR on the RT-PCR reads. The sample lists approximately 700,000 distinct CDR3 sequences; around a sixth were seen once. The source material was PBMCs from blood, sampled 12 days after vaccination. These receptors were taken from a man aged 50 to 60 who received an inactivated influenza vaccine.

This chain uses TRBV6-1 with TRBJ2-2, with TRBD1 matching 7 bases. The V gene end was trimmed by 6 bases and the J gene end by 5 bases; junction bases not matched to a gene: 6. The CDR3 runs to 14 residues. The V gene's germline CDR1 is MNHNS and CDR2 SASEGT. The CDR3 nucleotides read TGTGCCAGCAGGTCCGGGACAGAGACCGGGGAGCTGTTTTTT. Protein product: CASRSGTETGELFF.

This chain joins TRBV12-3 or TRBV12-4 and TRBJ2-3; 14 bases are shared with TRBD2. V lost 6 bases, J lost 5 bases, and 4 bases stayed unmatched. This CDR3 contains 15 residues. This CDR3 is CASSQGLAGEDTQYF. CDR3 nucleotide sequence: TGTGCCAGCAGCCAGGGACTAGCGGGAGAAGATACGCAGTATTTT.

This clonotype was observed a few times. CDR3 coding DNA: TGTGCCAGCAGCGTCTCTAGCGGCGCCTACAATGAGCAGTTCTTC. Its translation: CASSVSSGAYNEQFF. This rearrangement joins TRBV9 to TRBJ2-1, with TRBD2 identical over 7 bases. The trim removed 2 bases at V and 2 bases at J, leaving 4 bases unmatched. The CDR3 is made up of 15 amino acids. Germline assignment: CDR1 SGDLS and CDR2 YYNGEE.

The V and J genes are TRBV15 and TRBJ1-1; D possibly corresponds to TRBD1 (5 bases). In germline, CDR1 is LNHNV, CDR2 YYDKDF (reference sequence). The CDR3 loop spans 14 amino acids. Trimming took off 3 bases at V and 1 base at J, with 9 bases between the two ends. The CDR3 protein is CATSSGAENTEAFF. CDR3 bases: TGTGCCACCAGCAGTGGGGCAGAGAACACTGAAGCTTTCTTT.

The genes are TRBV18 and TRBJ2-7, with 14 positions matching TRBD2. This CDR3 has 16 residues. Germline V gene data show CDR1 as KGHSH and CDR2 as LQKENI. J gave up 6 bases and V 0 bases, and 4 bases lay outside the gene matches. The CDR3, as DNA: TGTGCCAGCTCACCACCGGGACTAGCGGGAGCGTCCGAGCAGTACTTC. Its translation is CASSPPGLAGASEQYF.